The T cell receptor beta chain under discussion was sequenced for a study of radiation and T cells in renal cell carcinoma. General study results and limits: In blood, top tumor clones expanded by 2 weeks, shrinking by 4.

The count of this clone is one. Its antigen is unknown. Mismatch with germline at one junction end may stem from a read error. Data came from immunoSEQ multiplex PCR; TCRdb stores just in-frame clones and leaves some out. The sample records about 95,000 clones, around 88% being singletons. The CDR3 runs to 11 residues. Germline values: CDR1 LGHNA, CDR2 YSLEER. Time point noted: baseline pretreatment blood. Noted treatment: 15 Gy SBRT to primary tumor, nephrectomy 4 weeks later. This sequence joins TRBV4-3 and TRBJ1-4; maybe TRBD1 (5 bases). This specimen was blood, taken from a patient whose treatment included radiotherapy and nephrectomy. The source of this sequence is a man in his forties or fifties with renal cell carcinoma. CDR3 loop: CASSQDRVKVF. DNA of the CDR3: TGCGCCAGCAGCCAAGACAGGGTGAAGGTTTTT.